This T cell receptor (beta chain) derives from a study of cytotoxic CD8 clonotypes in ibrutinib-treated CLL. Across the whole study: After treatment lasting a median 12 months, range 6 to 36, response samples were collected.

From cryopreserved PBMCs came about 2 micrograms of genomic DNA used for TCR beta libraries. Depths of 1 in 200,000 to 1 in 1 million T cells were the sequencing target. This table comes from immunoSEQ multiplex PCR, and its TCRdb copy is limited to in-frame clones, with some not included. The sample consists of approximately 200,000 clones, over 60% of them appearing once. Findings of the study overall: Against age-matched healthy donors, baseline clonality ran higher and tracked circulating CD8+ T-cell counts.

Germline CDR1 and CDR2: MNHNY and SVGAGI (reference sequence). V was trimmed by 1 base and J by 8 bases, leaving 14 bases between them. The CDR3 sequence is 14 residues long. With regard to this clone: Its antigen is still unknown.

V and J are TRBV6-6 and TRBJ1-2, with D uncertain. The receptor was derived from a human donor with chronic lymphocytic leukemia. The source was PBMCs, collected after 24 months of ibrutinib treatment. The CDR3 DNA sequence: TGTGCCAGCAGTTACTTGGGTTTTAATAACGGCTACACCTTC. Its protein product is CASSYLGFNNGYTF.